This TCR beta chain was sequenced for a study of blood T cells in healthy people across ages. Next came a second PCR, run for about 6 to 12 cycles, which used a sample-barcoded 5' primer along with a J-beta primer mix. Tags on each cDNA molecule came from a template-switch adaptor with 12 random nucleotides. TCRdb used MiXCR to reprocess the 5' RACE reads, holding one entry per CDR3 protein. Altogether fewer than 950,000 distinct CDR3 sequences are present, 35% to 40% being singletons, with the ten largest covering about an eighth. Isolated per sample were at least 7 million PBMCs. The CDR3 length is 13 residues. CDR1 and CDR2 (germline): MNHEY, SVGAGI. In the case of this clonotype: Its antigen is not identified. Just one base apart from a much larger clone, this may be a read error.

General study results and limits: PBMCs were not sorted, which prevented a conclusive comparison of naive versus antigen-experienced cells. Per million T cells, the diversity of TCR beta decreased roughly linearly as age advanced.

The material sequenced was blood. This TCR came from a man aged 18-30 years in good health. The chain links TRBV6-5 to TRBJ2-5; tentative D call: TRBD2 (7 bases). The DNA matches TRBJ2-7 better at its end, which makes the J call doubtful. The CDR3 sequence is CASSQGGAHEQYF. DNA of the CDR3: TGTGCCAGCAGTCAAGGGGGGGCCCACGAGCAGTACTTC.